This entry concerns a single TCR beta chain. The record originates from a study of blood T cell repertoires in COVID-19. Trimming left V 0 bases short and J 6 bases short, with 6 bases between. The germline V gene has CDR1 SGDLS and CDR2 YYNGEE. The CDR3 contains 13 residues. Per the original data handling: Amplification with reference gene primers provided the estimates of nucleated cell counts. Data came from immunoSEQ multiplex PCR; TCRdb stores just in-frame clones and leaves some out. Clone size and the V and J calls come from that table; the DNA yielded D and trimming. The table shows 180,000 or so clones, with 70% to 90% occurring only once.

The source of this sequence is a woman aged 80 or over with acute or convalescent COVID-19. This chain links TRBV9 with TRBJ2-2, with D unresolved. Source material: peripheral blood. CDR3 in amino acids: CASSVAVAGELFF. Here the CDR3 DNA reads TGTGCCAGCAGCGTAGCGGTGGCCGGGGAGCTGTTTTTT.